Given below is one TCR beta chain in context. The antigen it recognizes is unknown. Base qualities are not at hand, and no much larger clone is one base apart. TCRbeta CDR3 regions were amplified from genomic DNA using the immunoSEQ Assay, a bias-controlled multiplex PCR. The study's processing was this. Nucleated cell counts per sample were estimated from amplification of reference gene primers within the assay. To quantify the absolute abundance of each unique TCRbeta CDR3 rearrangement, sequence reads were collapsed and filtered. For each sample, productive Simpson clonality was calculated by taking the square root of Simpson's diversity index across productive rearrangements. In TCRdb, the immuneACCESS table is reduced to in-frame sequences with V and J assigned. These tables do not hold every clone; where another copy was compared, an unresolved V gene accounts for under half, and the others remain unexplained. V, J and clone size are taken as reported in that table, and D and trimming were inferred from the DNA itself. The sample table lists a few hundred thousand clones, roughly 90% of them with a count of one. Under 2.5% of the sample belongs to the ten largest clones.

Participants in the prospective study were aged roughly 18 to 89 years, lived in about two dozen United States geographic areas, and enrolled through a virtual design. Cohort assignment in the prospective study relied on participant-reported clinical history from a screening survey and a study questionnaire. Recovered participants in ImmuneRACE Cohort 3 were defined by two consecutive negative NP/OP PCR tests, clearance by a healthcare professional, or resolution of symptoms. Mobile phlebotomists in the prospective study collected whole blood, serum and a nasopharyngeal or oropharyngeal swab from every participant. Participants in the prospective study had the option to provide additional blood draws and questionnaires over an approximately 2-month period. Prospective study blood samples were shipped either frozen or at room temperature before DNA extraction. The record originates from a study of blood T cell repertoires in COVID-19 (dated by TCRdb to 2018 to 2021). Broadly, across the study: Samples covering the acute and convalescent phases of COVID-19 were provided by collaborators in the United States, Italy and Spain. The samples were drawn from two sources: the first 160 participants of the ongoing ImmuneRACE study, and 1,200 or so subjects contributed by 6 global collaborators. Deeply sampled blood TCRbeta repertoires from subjects exposed to, actively infected with, or recovered from COVID-19 were included in the dataset. Where available, HLA class I and class II types were obtained from metadata supplied by the sample provider rather than from assay-based typing. Sample metadata almost always included a de-identified subject ID, COVID-19 status, age in years and sex. A freely available public database, intended as a resource for researchers studying the immune response to SARS-CoV-2, is where the repertoires were released. The material from the prospective study consisted of cDNA or gDNA derived from T cells, B-cell-depleted T cells, or PBMCs.

CDR1 LNHDA and CDR2 SQIVND were looked up in the germline V gene (reference sequence). V lost 5 bases and J lost 6 bases; the stretch between them is 9 bases long. The CDR3 contains 12 residues, cysteine and phenylalanine counted. Only the CDR3 portion is preserved as DNA: 36 bases, with reading frame beginning at the first base. Paper-wide results and their limitations: The amount of clinical and demographic metadata varied by source and participant and was provided uncurated.

The source is a woman aged 55-70 years who had recovered from COVID-19. The chain uses TRBV19 and TRBJ2-3; the D gene is not confidently resolved. Sequenced input: PBMCs or T cells enriched from blood (not recorded which). CDR3 region: CASSELRDTQYF. Here is the DNA: TGTGCCAGTAGTGAACTCCGGGATACGCAGTATTTT.